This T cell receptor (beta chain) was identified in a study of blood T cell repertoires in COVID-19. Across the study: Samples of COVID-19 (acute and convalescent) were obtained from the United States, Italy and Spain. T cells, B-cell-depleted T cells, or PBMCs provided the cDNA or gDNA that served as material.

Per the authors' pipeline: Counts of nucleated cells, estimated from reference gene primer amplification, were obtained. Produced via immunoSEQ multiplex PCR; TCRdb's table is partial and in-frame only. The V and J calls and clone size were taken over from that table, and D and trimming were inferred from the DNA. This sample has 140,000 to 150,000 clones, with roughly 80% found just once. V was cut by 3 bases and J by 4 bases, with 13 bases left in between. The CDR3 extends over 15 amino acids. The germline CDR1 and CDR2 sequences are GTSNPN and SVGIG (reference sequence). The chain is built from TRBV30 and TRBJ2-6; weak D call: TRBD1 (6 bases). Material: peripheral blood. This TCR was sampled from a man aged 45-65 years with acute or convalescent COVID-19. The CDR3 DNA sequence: TGTGCCTGGAGGAGTAAGGGGGAGGGGGCCAACGTCCTGACTTTC. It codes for CAWRSKGEGANVLTF.